Here is one T cell receptor (beta chain) with its context. The record originates from a study of blood T cell repertoires in COVID-19. Study information: Samples came from the United States, Italy and Spain, spanning acute and convalescent COVID-19. PBMCs, B-cell-depleted T cells, or T cells provided the cDNA or gDNA that made up the material.

The authors' processing: Using reference gene primer amplification, nucleated cell counts were estimated. Libraries were prepared by immunoSEQ multiplex PCR; TCRdb keeps only in-frame clonotypes and omits some of them. V, J and clone size are those of that table, while D and trimming were read from the DNA. The sample yields some 22,000 clones, around 86% seen once. This CDR3 has 13 residues. Looked up from germline, CDR1 is SGHAT and CDR2 is FQNNGV. Trimming removed 6 bases from V and 3 bases from J; junction bases left unmatched: 3. The TCR sequence derives from a human donor with active COVID-19. The donor label of this sample is uncertain. The genes are TRBV11-2 and TRBJ2-5; 8 bases are a match to TRBD2. The specimen sequenced was peripheral blood. The CDR3 region has the DNA TGTGCCAGCAGTCCGGGACTAGAAGAGACCCAGTACTTC. It is translated as CASSPGLEETQYF.